A single sample gave rise to the 24 T cell receptor beta chains below, sequenced in a study of Ad26.COV2.S vaccination and SARS-CoV-2 variants. Generated by immunoSEQ multiplex PCR, the TCRdb table keeps only in-frame clones and is missing some. The sample holds about 410,000 clones, about 88% seen once. Treatment in this sample: approximately 18 received Ad26.COV2.S at low or high dose, single or two shots; 5 received placebo; per-sample allocation not given. Collection of samples fell on day 63 after the first vaccine or placebo injection. Sequences were derived from peripheral blood, sampled in a trial of Ad26.COV2.S vaccine versus placebo. The source of these receptors is a person aged 18-60 years who received the Ad26.COV2.S COVID-19 vaccine or a placebo.

V and J are TRBV12-5 and TRBJ2-7; 10 nucleotides line up with TRBD2. Germline CDR1 LGHNT, CDR2 FRNRAP. Trimming removed 4 bases from V and 6 bases from J; junction bases left unmatched: 9. The CDR3 spans 15 residues. The chain's CDR3 is CASGSDSGRALEQYF. In DNA, the CDR3 is TGTGCTAGTGGTTCCGACAGCGGGAGGGCCCTCGAGCAGTACTTC.

The genes are TRBV24-1 and TRBJ2-3; 11 bases match TRBD2. The CDR3 spans 19 residues. Trimming at V came to 4 bases and at J to 0 bases, leaving 11 bases not matched to a gene. Germline CDR1 and CDR2: KGHDR and SFDVKD. This chain's CDR3 is CATSDPLAGGYTSTDTQYF. DNA for the CDR3: TGTGCCACCAGTGACCCGCTAGCGGGGGGCTATACTAGCACAGATACGCAGTATTTT.

This clone was seen once. The chain recombines TRBV4-1 with TRBJ2-1, with unresolved D. Germline V lookup: CDR1 MGHRA, CDR2 YSYEKL. The V end was cut by 1 base, the J end by 6 bases, with 10 bases between. This CDR3 has 14 residues. This CDR3 is CASSQVGRPNEQFF. Here the CDR3 DNA reads TGCGCCAGCAGCCAAGTAGGGCGGCCCAATGAGCAGTTCTTC.

The chain uses TRBV29-1 and TRBJ1-2; the match to TRBD1 covers 8 bases. CDR1 and CDR2 from the germline V gene are SQVTM and ANQGSEA. V lost 5 bases to trimming and J lost 8 bases; unmatched junction nucleotides: 7. The CDR3 consists of 12 residues. In nucleotides, the CDR3 is TGCAGCGTTTCTACAGGGGGTGGCGGCTACACCTTC. The encoded protein is CSVSTGGGGYTF.

V gene TRBV3-1 (or the pseudogene TRBV3-2) combines with J gene TRBJ2-1, with 9 positions matching TRBD2. The CDR3 has 13 residues. Germline loops: CDR1 LGHDT, CDR2 YNNKEL (reference sequence). V lost 3 bases, J lost 16 bases, and 10 bases stayed unmatched. The CDR3 spells CASSHLREGPPFF. DNA for the CDR3: TGTGCCAGCAGCCACTTGCGGGAGGGCCCCCCCTTCTTC.

CDR3 nucleotide sequence: TGCGCCAGCAGCCAAATTCAGGGGCAGGGGGCCTACGGCTACACCTTC. Its translation: CASSQIQGQGAYGYTF. The chain joins TRBV4-3 to TRBJ1-2; 8 nucleotides agree with TRBD1. CDR1 and CDR2 from the germline V gene are LGHNA and YSLEER. CDR3 length: 16 amino acids. The V and J ends lost 2 bases and 8 bases, in that order; junction bases with no gene match: 13.

This rearrangement joins TRBV5-5 to TRBJ1-2, with TRBD1 matching 7 bases. The V and J ends lost 1 base and 3 bases, in that order; junction bases with no gene match: 3. The CDR3 consists of 14 residues. Germline loops: CDR1 SGHKS, CDR2 YYEKEE (reference sequence). DNA for the CDR3: TGTGCCAGCAGCTTGACAGGGGCGGACTATGGCTACACCTTC. Translating gives CASSLTGADYGYTF.

This clone has a count of ten or more. Written as DNA, the CDR3 is TGTGCCAGCAGTTTTGGGGACACTGAAGCTTTCTTT. Translated, it gives CASSFGDTEAFF. V is TRBV12-3 or TRBV12-4 and J is TRBJ1-1; the D is unclear. The CDR3 covers 12 residues. Deletions cut 3 bases from V and 3 bases from J, with 5 bases between.

Here the CDR3 DNA reads TGTGCCAGCAGCTTGGCCCATGATTCACCCCTCCACTTT. It yields the protein CASSLAHDSPLHF. The V gene is TRBV5-4, the J gene TRBJ1-6; D unclear. V was shortened by 0 bases and J by 8 bases, with 6 bases between the two germline ends. The germline gives CDR1 SGHNT, CDR2 YYREEE (reference sequence). This CDR3 has 13 amino acids.

With regard to this clone: Other nucleotide sequences from this sample produce the same CDR3. The chain uses TRBV28 and TRBJ1-1; D not certain. CDR3 length: 12 residues. Trimming removed 3 bases at V and 0 bases at J, with 2 bases between. Germline V lookup: CDR1 MDHEN, CDR2 SYDVKM. The CDR3 nucleotides read TGTGCCAGCAGTTTGTTGAACACTGAAGCTTTCTTT. Protein product: CASSLLNTEAFF. The full variable domain, completed using reference TRBV28 and TRBJ1-1, is DVKVTQSSRYLVKRTGEKVFLECVQDMDHENMFWYRQDPGLGLRLIYFSYDVKMKEKGDIPEGYSVSREKKERFSLILESASTNQTSMYLCASSLLNTEAFFGQGTRLTVV.

There are a few counts of this clone. The chain recombines TRBV4-1 with TRBJ1-2; D not certain. The CDR3 spans 13 residues. The ends were cut back, 1 base at V and 3 bases at J, with 6 bases in the middle. Per germline, CDR1 MGHRA and CDR2 YSYEKL. The CDR3 nucleotides read TGCGCCAGCAGCCAAGTCCTAGACTATGGCTACACCTTC. Residues: CASSQVLDYGYTF.

The chain couples TRBV5-1 to TRBJ1-5, with D unclear. Between the trimmed V and J ends, which lost 4 bases and 0 bases, there was a span of 11 bases. The germline V gene encodes CDR1 SGHRS and CDR2 YFSETQ. There are 15 residues in the CDR3. The CDR3 nucleotides read TGCGCCAGCAGCCCGGACCCAAATAGCAATCAGCCCCAGCATTTT. As protein: CASSPDPNSNQPQHF.

A few counts support this clone. The chain employs TRBV18 and TRBJ2-1; the match to TRBD2 covers 7 bases. With 5 bases clipped from V and 1 base from J, the junction kept 8 bases outside the gene matches. The length of the CDR3 is 16 residues. Per germline, CDR1 KGHSH and CDR2 LQKENI. The CDR3: CASSWDYSGSYNEQFF. CDR3 in DNA: TGTGCCAGCTCATGGGACTACAGCGGGTCCTACAATGAGCAGTTCTTC.

Here the CDR3 reads CASSFRQGAQAFF. CDR3 sequence (DNA): TGTGCCAGCAGTTTTAGACAGGGGGCTCAAGCTTTCTTT. The genes are TRBV12-3 or TRBV12-4 and TRBJ1-1, with 10 bases that match TRBD1. Losses at the gene ends were 3 bases for V and 9 bases for J; bases not matched to a gene: 4. CDR3 size: 13 residues.

J is TRBJ1-5 and V is TRBV28; the D is unclear. Germline CDR1 reads MDHEN; CDR2 reads SYDVKM. Trimming stripped 6 bases from V and 0 bases from J, with 15 bases between. The length of the CDR3 is 16 residues. CDR3 amino acids: CASSRLRRFSNQPQHF. Written as DNA, the CDR3 is TGTGCCAGCAGCCGACTTAGGAGGTTTAGCAATCAGCCCCAGCATTTT.

This rearrangement joins TRBV11-3 to TRBJ2-1, with 7 bases that match TRBD2. CDR3 length equals 14 residues. Germline-derived CDR1 and CDR2 are SGHNT and YENEEA. Trimming cost V 0 bases and J 6 bases; bases outside gene matches: 2. This chain's CDR3 is CASSLEASGNEQFF. The DNA for the CDR3 is TGTGCCAGCAGCTTAGAGGCTAGCGGCAATGAGCAGTTCTTC.

This clone was seen a few times. This chain uses TRBV6-5 with TRBJ1-1; D gene uncertain. Trimming removed 2 bases from V and 6 bases from J, with 4 bases in between. Looked up from germline, CDR1 is MNHEY and CDR2 is SVGAGI. CDR3 length equals 11 residues. The CDR3 loop reads CASSYEAEAFF. The CDR3 DNA is TGTGCCAGCAGTTACGAGGCTGAAGCTTTCTTT.

V and J are TRBV19 and TRBJ2-1, with D tentatively TRBD1 or TRBD2 (5 bases each). The V end was cut by 2 bases, the J end by 4 bases, with 15 bases between. Germline V lookup: CDR1 LNHDA, CDR2 SQIVND (reference sequence). This CDR3 contains 16 residues. CDR3 sequence: CASSITRGKRYNEQFF. The CDR3 nucleotides read TGTGCCAGTAGTATAACTCGGGGCAAAAGGTACAATGAGCAGTTCTTC.

The rearrangement joins TRBV3-1 (or the pseudogene TRBV3-2) to TRBJ2-3; D remains unclear. This CDR3 is 15 amino acids long. Trimming left V 0 bases short and J 0 bases short, with 7 bases between. Germline V gene lookup returns CDR1 LGHDT and CDR2 YNNKEL (reference sequence). The CDR3 is CASSQDFGSTDTQYF. CDR3 sequence (DNA): TGTGCCAGCAGCCAAGATTTCGGGAGCACAGATACGCAGTATTTT.

The chain has TRBV6-5 and TRBJ2-5, with TRBD2 matching 15 bases. Germline CDR1 MNHEY, CDR2 SVGAGI. CDR3 length equals 16 residues. The V segment lost 2 bases and the J segment 4 bases; nucleotides outside the gene matches: 2. The CDR3 is CASSYGLAGGLETQYF. CDR3 nucleotides: TGTGCCAGCAGTTACGGACTAGCGGGAGGGCTAGAGACCCAGTACTTC.

This chain links TRBV3-1 (or the pseudogene TRBV3-2) with TRBJ2-1; possible D gene TRBD2, 5 bases. Trimming shortened V by 0 bases and J by 1 base, and 10 bases separated the two germline ends. The CDR3 has 16 residues. Germline CDR1 reads LGHDT; CDR2 reads YNNKEL (reference sequence). The CDR3 region has the DNA TGTGCCAGCAGCCAAGATGGAGCGGAGTCCTACAATGAGCAGTTCTTC. Its translation: CASSQDGAESYNEQFF.

This rearrangement joins TRBV18 to TRBJ1-4; a possible D gene is TRBD1 (6 bases). V gave up 0 bases and J gave up 8 bases, with 13 bases separating them. The CDR3 is 15 residues long. In germline, CDR1 is KGHSH, CDR2 LQKENI. The CDR3 DNA reads TGTGCCAGCTCACCACCGATGGGGGCGGGCGAAAAACTGTTTTTT. As protein: CASSPPMGAGEKLFF.

DNA of the CDR3: TGTGCCAGCAGTTACGAGACCGGGAGGGGCTACACCTTC. Its protein product is CASSYETGRGYTF. The V and J genes are TRBV6-5 and TRBJ1-2; D gene unclear. V was clipped by 2 bases and J by 8 bases, with 12 bases between them. The CDR3 consists of 13 residues. Germline V gene data show CDR1 as MNHEY and CDR2 as SVGAGI.

V is TRBV7-2 and J is TRBJ2-1, with TRBD2 identical over 14 bases. Trimming removed 5 bases from V and 9 bases from J; junction bases left unmatched: 6. The length of the CDR3 is 15 residues. Per germline, CDR1 SGHTA and CDR2 FQGNSA. In DNA form, the CDR3 reads TGTGCCAGCAGCCAGACTAGCGGGAGGGAGGGTGAGCAGTTCTTC. This encodes CASSQTSGREGEQFF.